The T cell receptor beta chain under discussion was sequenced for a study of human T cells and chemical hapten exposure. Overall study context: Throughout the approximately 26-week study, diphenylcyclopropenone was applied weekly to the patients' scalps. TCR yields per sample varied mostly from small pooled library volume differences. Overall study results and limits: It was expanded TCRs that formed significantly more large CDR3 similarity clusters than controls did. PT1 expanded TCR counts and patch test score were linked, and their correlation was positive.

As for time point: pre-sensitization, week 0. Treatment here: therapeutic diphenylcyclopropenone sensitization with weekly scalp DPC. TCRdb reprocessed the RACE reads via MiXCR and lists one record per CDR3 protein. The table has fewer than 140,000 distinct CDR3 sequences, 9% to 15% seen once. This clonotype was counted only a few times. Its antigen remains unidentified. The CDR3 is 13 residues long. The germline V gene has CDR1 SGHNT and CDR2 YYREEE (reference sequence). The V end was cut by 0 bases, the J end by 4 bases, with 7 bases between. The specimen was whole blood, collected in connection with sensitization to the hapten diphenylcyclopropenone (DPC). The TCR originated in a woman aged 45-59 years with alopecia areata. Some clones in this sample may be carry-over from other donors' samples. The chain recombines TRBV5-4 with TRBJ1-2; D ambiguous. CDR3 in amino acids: CASSLDMTYGYTF. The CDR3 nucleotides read TGTGCCAGCAGCTTGGACATGACCTATGGCTACACCTTC.